This note documents a single T cell receptor beta chain sequence. Its specificity is not known. This CDR3 is 14 amino acids long. In germline, CDR1 is SGHVS, CDR2 FQNEAQ. Trimming removed 1 base at V and 4 bases at J, with 10 bases between. The source of the sample is a study of T cells in Graves' hyperthyroidism and ophthalmopathy. Researchers took RNA transcripts and amplified the TCR beta CDR3 regions from them. The HTBI primer set was used in a first-round RT-PCR of the TCR CDR3. MiXCR was run by TCRdb on the multiplex PCR reads, yielding one entry per CDR3 protein. Among some 800,000 distinct CDR3 sequences listed, around 39% were seen once. Findings and caveats of the study: Among clonotypes expanded in thyroid above 0.001, most were also found in blood.

Specimen: blood. The chain combines TRBV7-8 with TRBJ2-5; D unclear. This clonotype was sampled from a man younger than 30 with Graves' hyperthyroidism. DNA of the CDR3: TGTGCCAGCAGCTTAGGGTTAGGAACAGAGACCCAGTACTTC. It encodes CASSLGLGTETQYF.